The sequence of this TCR beta chain was determined in a study of cytomegalovirus exposure and HLA in healthy donors. PCR involved 60 Vbeta and 13 Jbeta primers. Profiling relied on immunoSEQ multiplex PCR, and the TCRdb table lists in-frame clones only, not all of them. This listing includes about 83,000 clones. The sequencing input was PBMCs. The receptor was derived from a man between 18 and 29 years old in good health and CMV-seropositive.

The CDR3 sequence is CAREHEETGSYEQYF. The CDR3 DNA follows: TGTGCCAGAGAACACGAAGAGACAGGGTCCTACGAGCAGTACTTC. J is TRBJ2-7 and V is TRBV19; TRBD1 matches at 7 bases. The CDR3 extends over 15 amino acids. Germline assignment: CDR1 LNHDA and CDR2 SQIVND (reference sequence). The trim removed 9 bases at V and 1 base at J, leaving 12 bases unmatched.